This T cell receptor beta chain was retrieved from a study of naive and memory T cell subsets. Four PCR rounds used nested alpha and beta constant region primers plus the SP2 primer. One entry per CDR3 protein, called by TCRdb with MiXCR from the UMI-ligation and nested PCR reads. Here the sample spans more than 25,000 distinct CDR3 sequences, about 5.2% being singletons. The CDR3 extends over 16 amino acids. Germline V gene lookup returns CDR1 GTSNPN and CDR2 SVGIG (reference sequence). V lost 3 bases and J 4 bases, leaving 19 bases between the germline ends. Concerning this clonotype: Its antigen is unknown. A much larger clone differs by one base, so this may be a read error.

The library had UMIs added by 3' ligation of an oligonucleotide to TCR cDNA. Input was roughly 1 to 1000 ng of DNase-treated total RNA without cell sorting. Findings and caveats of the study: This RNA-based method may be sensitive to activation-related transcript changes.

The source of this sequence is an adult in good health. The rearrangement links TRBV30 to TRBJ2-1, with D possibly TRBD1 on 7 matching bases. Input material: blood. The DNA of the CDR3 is TGTGCCTGGAGCCGAGGGGGCGGAGGGAGTTACAATGAGCAGTTCTTC. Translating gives CAWSRGGGGSYNEQFF.